This entry features one TCR beta chain sequence. Profiling relied on immunoSEQ multiplex PCR, and the TCRdb table lists in-frame clones only, not all of them. The sample shows about 310,000 clones, around 90% of them seen only once. This entry comes from a study of blood T cell repertoires in COVID-19. CDR1 and CDR2 (germline): SGHRS, YFSETQ. V was shortened by 2 bases and J by 6 bases, with 8 bases between the two germline ends. The CDR3 contains 13 residues. The source of this sequence is a man aged 45-65 years with active or convalescent COVID-19. The chain couples TRBV5-1 to TRBJ1-4; no clear D. Sequencing used peripheral blood. This CDR3 is CASSFASDEKLFF. The CDR3 region has the DNA TGCGCCAGCAGCTTCGCTAGCGATGAAAAACTGTTTTTT.